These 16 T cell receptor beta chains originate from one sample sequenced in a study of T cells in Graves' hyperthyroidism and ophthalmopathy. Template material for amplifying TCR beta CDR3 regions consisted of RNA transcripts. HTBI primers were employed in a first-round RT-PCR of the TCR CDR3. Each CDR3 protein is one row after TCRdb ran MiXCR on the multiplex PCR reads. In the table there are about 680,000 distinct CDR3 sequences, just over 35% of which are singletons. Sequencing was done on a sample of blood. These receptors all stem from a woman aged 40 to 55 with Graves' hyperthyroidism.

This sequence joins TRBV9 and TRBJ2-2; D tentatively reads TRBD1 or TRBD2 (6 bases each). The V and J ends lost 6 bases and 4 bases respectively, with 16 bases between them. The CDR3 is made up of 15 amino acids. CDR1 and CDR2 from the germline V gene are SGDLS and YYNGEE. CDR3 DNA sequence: TGTGCCAGCACCGTCGGGGGCATGGGCACCGGGGAGCTGTTTTTT. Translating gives CASTVGGMGTGELFF.

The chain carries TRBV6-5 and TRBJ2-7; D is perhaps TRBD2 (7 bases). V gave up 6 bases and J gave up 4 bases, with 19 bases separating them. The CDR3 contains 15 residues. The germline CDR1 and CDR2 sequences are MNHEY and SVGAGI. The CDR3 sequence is CASSPGGGRKYEQYF. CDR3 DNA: TGTGCCAGCAGCCCCGGCGGGGGCCGGAAATACGAGCAGTACTTC.

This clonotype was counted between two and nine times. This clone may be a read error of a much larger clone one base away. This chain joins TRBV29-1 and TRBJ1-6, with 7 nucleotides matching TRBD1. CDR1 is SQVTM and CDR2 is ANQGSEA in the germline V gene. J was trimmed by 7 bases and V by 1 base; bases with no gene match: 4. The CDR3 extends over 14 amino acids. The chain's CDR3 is CSVEGQGANSPLHF. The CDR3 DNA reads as TGCAGCGTTGAAGGACAGGGAGCCAATTCACCCCTCCACTTT.

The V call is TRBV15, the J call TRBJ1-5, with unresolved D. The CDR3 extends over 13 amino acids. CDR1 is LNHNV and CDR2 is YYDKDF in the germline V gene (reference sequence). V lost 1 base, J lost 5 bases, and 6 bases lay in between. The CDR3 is CATSRAPDQPQHF. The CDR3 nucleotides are TGTGCCACCAGCAGAGCCCCAGATCAGCCCCAGCATTTT.

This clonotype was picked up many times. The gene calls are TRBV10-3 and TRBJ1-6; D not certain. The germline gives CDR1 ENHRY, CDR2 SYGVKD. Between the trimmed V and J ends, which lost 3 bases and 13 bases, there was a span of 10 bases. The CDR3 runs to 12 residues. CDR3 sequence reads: CAISDRSRPLHF. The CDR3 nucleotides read TGTGCCATCAGTGACCGGAGTCGGCCCCTCCACTTT.

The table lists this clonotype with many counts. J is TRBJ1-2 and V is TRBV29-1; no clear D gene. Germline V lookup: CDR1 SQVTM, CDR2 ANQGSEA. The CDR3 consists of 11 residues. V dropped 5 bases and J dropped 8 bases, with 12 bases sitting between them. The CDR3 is CSVNPPDGYTF. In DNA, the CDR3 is TGCAGCGTTAATCCCCCGGACGGCTACACCTTC.

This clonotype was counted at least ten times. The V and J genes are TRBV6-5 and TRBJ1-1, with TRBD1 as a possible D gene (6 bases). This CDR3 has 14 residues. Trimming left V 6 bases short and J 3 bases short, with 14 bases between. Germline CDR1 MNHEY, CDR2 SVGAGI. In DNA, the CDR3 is TGTGCCAGCAGGTCCAGGGCAGGGGACACTGAAGCTTTCTTT. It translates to CASRSRAGDTEAFF.

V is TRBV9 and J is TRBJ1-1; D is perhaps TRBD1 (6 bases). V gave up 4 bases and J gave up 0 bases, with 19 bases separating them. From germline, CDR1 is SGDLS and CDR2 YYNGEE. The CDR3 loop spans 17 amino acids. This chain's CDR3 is CASSKGGMPGMNTEAFF. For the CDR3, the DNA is TGTGCCAGCAGCAAAGGGGGGATGCCGGGAATGAACACTGAAGCTTTCTTT.

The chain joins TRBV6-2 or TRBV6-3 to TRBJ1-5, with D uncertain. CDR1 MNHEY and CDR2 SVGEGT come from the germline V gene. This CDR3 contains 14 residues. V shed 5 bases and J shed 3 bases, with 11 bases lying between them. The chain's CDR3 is CASSRSGSNQPQHF. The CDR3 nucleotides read TGTGCCAGCAGTCGCTCAGGATCCAATCAGCCCCAGCATTTT.

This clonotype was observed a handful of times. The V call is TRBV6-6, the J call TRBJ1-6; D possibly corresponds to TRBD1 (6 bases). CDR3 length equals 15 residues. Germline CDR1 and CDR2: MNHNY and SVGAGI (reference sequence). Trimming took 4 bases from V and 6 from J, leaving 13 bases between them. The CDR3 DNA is TGTGCCAGCAGTTTAAACAGGGTGCCTAATTCACCCCTCCACTTT. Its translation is CASSLNRVPNSPLHF.

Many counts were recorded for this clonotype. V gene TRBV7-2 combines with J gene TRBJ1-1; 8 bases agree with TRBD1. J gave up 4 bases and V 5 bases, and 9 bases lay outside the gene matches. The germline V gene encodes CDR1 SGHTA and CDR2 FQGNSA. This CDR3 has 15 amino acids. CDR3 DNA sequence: TGTGCCAGCAGCCGCGGACAGGGTTCAAGCACTGAAGCTTTCTTT. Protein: CASSRGQGSSTEAFF.

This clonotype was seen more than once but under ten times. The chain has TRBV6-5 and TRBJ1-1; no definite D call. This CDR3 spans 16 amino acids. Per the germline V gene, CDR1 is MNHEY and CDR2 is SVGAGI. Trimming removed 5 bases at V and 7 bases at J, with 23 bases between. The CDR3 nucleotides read TGTGCCAGCAGTAAGGAGGGCAATCCTGGTTCGTATGAAGCTTTCTTT. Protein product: CASSKEGNPGSYEAFF.

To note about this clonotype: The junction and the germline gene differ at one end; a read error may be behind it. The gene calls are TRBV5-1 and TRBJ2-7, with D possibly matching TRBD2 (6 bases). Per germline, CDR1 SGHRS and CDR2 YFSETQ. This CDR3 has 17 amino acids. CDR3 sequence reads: CVSSYTLGLPLDYERYF. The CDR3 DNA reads TGTGTCAGCAGTTACACCCTGGGACTGCCTCTTGACTACGAGCGGTACTTC.

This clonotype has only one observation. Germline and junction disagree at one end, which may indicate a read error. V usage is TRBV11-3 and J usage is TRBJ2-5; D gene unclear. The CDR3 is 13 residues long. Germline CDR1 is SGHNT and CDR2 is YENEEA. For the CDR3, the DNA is TGTGCCAGCAGTTTCTTGGCAGAAGAGACCCAGTGCTTC. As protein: CASSFLAEETQCF.

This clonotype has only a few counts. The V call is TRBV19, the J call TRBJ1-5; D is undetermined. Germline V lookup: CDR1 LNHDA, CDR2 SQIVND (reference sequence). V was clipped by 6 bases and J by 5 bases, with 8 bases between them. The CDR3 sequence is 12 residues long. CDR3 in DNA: TGTGCCAGTAGAGGTCTATATCAGCCCCAGCATTTT. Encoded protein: CASRGLYQPQHF.

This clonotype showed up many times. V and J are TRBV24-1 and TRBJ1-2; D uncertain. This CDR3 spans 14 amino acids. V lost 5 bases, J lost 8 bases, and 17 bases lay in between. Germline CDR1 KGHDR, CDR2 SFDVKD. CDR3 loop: CATSGPRGSTGYTF. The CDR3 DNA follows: TGTGCCACCAGTGGACCCCGAGGCAGTACGGGCTACACCTTC.